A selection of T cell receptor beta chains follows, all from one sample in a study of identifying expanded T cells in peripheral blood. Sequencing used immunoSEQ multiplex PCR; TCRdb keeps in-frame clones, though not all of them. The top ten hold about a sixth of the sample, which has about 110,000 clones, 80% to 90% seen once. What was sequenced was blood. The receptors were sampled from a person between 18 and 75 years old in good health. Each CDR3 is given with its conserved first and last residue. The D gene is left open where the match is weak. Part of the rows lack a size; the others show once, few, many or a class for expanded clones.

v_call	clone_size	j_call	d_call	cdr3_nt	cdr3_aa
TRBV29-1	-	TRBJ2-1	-	TGCAGCGTTACCCTGACAGTTTCCTACAATGAGCAGTTCTTC	CSVTLTVSYNEQFF
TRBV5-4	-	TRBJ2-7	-	TGTGCCAGCAGCGGCTCCGACGCGGGGCCTTTGGACGAGCAGTACTTC	CASSGSDAGPLDEQYF
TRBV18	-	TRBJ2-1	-	TGTGCCAGCTCACCACCGGGACGAGGATACAATGAGCAGTTCTTC	CASSPPGRGYNEQFF
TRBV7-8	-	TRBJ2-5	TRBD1	TGTGCCAGCAGCCAAGACAGGGTGGGAGAGACCCAGTACTTC	CASSQDRVGETQYF
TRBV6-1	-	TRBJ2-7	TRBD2	TGTGCCAGCAGTGACACTAGCGGGGGCCCCTACGAGCAGTACTTC	CASSDTSGGPYEQYF
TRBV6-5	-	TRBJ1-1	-	TGTGCCAGCAGATGGGTCTTTACAGGGTCAGCTGAAGCTTTCTTT	CASRWVFTGSAEAFF
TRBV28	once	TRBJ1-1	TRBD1	TGTGCCAGCAGTCTGGACAGGGGTTGGTACACTGAAGCTTTCTTT	CASSLDRGWYTEAFF
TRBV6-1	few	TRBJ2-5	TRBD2	TGTGCCAGCAGTGAACTAGCGGGGGGGCAAGAGACCCAGTACTTC	CASSELAGGQETQYF
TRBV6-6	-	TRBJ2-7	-	TGTGCCGGGGGGAGGGGGCCAGACTACGAGCAGTACTTC	CAGGRGPDYEQYF
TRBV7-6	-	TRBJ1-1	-	TGTGCCAGCAGCCCCGGGGTTGGGTACACTGAAGCTTTCTTT	CASSPGVGYTEAFF
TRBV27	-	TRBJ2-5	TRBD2	TGTGCCAGCAGTTTAGGGACTAGTTTGGAGACCCAGTACTTC	CASSLGTSLETQYF
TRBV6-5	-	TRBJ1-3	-	TGTGCCAGCAGGCCACAGAGCTCTGGAAACACCATATATTTT	CASRPQSSGNTIYF
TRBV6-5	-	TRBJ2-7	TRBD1	TGTGCCAGCAGTTACCACGGGACAGGCTCCTACGAGCAGTACTTC	CASSYHGTGSYEQYF
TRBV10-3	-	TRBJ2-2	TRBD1	TGTGCCGTCCAGGGGGCAGGCACCGGGGAGCTGTTTTTT	CAVQGAGTGELFF
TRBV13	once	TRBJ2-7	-	TGTGCCAGCAGCTTAGTCGGGACGGACTACGAGCAGTACTTC	CASSLVGTDYEQYF
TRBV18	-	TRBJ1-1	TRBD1	TGTGCCAGCTCACCGCAACAGGGGTCCGGCACTGAAGCTTTCTTT	CASSPQQGSGTEAFF
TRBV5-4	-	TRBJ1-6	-	TGTGCCAGCAGCTACCGGAGGGAATATAAGGATTCACCCCTCCACTTT	CASSYRREYKDSPLHF
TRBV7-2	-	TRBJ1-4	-	TGTGCCAGCAGCGTTCGGACGGGCGGTGAAAAACTGTTTTTT	CASSVRTGGEKLFF
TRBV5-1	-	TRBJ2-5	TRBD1	TGCGCCAGCAGCTCCGGGACAGGGTACCAAGAGACCCAGTACTTC	CASSSGTGYQETQYF
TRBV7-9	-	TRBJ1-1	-	TGTGCCAGCAGCTTAGAAGGGGGCACTGAAGCTTTCTTT	CASSLEGGTEAFF
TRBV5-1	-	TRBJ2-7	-	TGCGCCAGCAGCTTGGGACACACATCTACCTACGAGCAGTACTTC	CASSLGHTSTYEQYF
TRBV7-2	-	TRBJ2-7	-	TGTGCCAGCAGCTTAGTGGACGCCCCCTACGAGCAGTACTTC	CASSLVDAPYEQYF
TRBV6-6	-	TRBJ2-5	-	TGTGCCAGCAGGTGGACGGGAGAGACCCAGTACTTC	CASRWTGETQYF
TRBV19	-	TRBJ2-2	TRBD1	TGTGCCAGTAGTATCCATACAGGGGGCAGCGGGGAGCTGTTTTTT	CASSIHTGGSGELFF
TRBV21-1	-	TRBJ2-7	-	TGTGCCAGCAGCAAACGGACGGATCCGCGGACCCCGTACGAGCAGTACTTC	CASSKRTDPRTPYEQYF
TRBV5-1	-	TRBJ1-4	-	TGCGCCAGCAGCTTGGGGGGAACTAATGAAAAACTGTTTTTT	CASSLGGTNEKLFF
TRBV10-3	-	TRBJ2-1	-	TGTGCCATCGTCTGGACAAACAAATACTACTACAATGAGCAGTTCTTC	CAIVWTNKYYYNEQFF
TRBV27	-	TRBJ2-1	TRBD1	TGTGCCGCGGCGGACAGGGAATACAATGAGCAGTTCTTC	CAAADREYNEQFF
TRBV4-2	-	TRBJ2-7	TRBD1	TGTGCCAGCAGCCCAAGGACAGGCTACGAGCAGTACTTC	CASSPRTGYEQYF
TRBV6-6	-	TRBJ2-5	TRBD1	TGTGCCAGCAGTTACCGGCGGACAGGGGGACAAGAGACCCAGTACTTC	CASSYRRTGGQETQYF
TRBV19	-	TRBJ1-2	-	TGTGCCAGTAGTATCCCTGACACTAGCCTAAACTATGGCTACACCTTC	CASSIPDTSLNYGYTF
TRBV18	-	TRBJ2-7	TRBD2	TGTGCCAGCTCACCAGGGGGGGATAGCTCCTACGAGCAGTACTTC	CASSPGGDSSYEQYF
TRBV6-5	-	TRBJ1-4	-	TGTGCCAGCAGTGTTTCGTACGGTAATGAAAAACTGTTTTTT	CASSVSYGNEKLFF
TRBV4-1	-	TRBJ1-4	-	TGCGCCAGCAGCCAAGGCAGGGCCTCGGCAACTAATGAAAAACTGTTTTTT	CASSQGRASATNEKLFF
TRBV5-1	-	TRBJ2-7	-	TGCGCCAGCAGCGGGAAGGACAGCCTATCCCTCTACGAGCAGTACTTC	CASSGKDSLSLYEQYF
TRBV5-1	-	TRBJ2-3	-	TGCGCCAGCAGCATAACGGACAGCACAGATACGCAGTATTTT	CASSITDSTDTQYF